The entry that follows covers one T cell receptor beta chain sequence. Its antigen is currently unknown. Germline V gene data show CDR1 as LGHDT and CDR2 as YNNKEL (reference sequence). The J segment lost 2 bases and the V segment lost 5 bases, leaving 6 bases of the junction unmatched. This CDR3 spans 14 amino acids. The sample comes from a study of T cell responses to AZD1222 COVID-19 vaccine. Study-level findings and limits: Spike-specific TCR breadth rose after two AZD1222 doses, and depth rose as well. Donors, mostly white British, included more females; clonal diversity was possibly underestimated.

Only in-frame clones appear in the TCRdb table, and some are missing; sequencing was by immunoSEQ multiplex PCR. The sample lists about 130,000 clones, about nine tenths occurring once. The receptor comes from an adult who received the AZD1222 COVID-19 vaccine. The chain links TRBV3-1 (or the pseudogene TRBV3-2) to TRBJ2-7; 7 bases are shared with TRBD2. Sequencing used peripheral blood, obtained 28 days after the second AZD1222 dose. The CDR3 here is CASSASGTPYEQYF. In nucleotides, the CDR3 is TGTGCCAGCAGCGCCAGCGGGACCCCCTACGAGCAGTACTTC.